The clone carrying this T cell receptor beta chain turned up a few times. The data originate from a study of shared clonotypes between healthy human individuals. TCRdb's table, derived via immunoSEQ multiplex PCR, lists solely in-frame clones and lacks some. The repertoire holds approximately 530,000 clones, with about 95% as singletons. V was pared by 4 bases and J by 7 bases, with 2 bases of the junction left unmatched. This CDR3 has 13 residues. Germline lookup yields CDR1 MNHEY and CDR2 SVGAGI. The origin of this receptor is a woman in her 30s in good health. The V and J genes are TRBV6-5 and TRBJ1-5; 9 nucleotides agree with TRBD1. Input material: naive CD4+ T cells sorted from blood. Sample subset: CD45RA+ positively selected. CDR3 amino acids: CASSWDRVQPQHF. CDR3 nucleotide sequence: TGTGCCAGCAGTTGGGACAGGGTGCAGCCCCAGCATTTT.